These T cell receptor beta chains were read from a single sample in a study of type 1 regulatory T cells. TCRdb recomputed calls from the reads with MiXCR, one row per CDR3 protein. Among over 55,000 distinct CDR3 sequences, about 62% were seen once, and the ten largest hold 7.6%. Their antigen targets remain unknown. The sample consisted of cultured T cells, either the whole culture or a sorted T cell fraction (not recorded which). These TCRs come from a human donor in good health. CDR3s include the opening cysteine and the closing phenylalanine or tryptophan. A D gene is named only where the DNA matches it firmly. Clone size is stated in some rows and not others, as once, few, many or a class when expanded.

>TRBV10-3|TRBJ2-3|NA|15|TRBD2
CASSPYSGSTDTQYF
TGTGCCAGCTCACCGTATAGCGGGAGCACAGATACGCAGTATTTT
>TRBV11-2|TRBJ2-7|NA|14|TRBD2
CASSSLAGGIEQYF
TGTGCCAGCAGCTCGCTAGCGGGAGGAATTGAGCAGTACTTC
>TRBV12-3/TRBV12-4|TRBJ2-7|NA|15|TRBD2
CASSFRTSGGYEQYF
TGTGCCAGCAGTTTCCGGACTAGCGGGGGCTACGAGCAGTACTTC
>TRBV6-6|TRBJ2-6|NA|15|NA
CASSLAGTGANVLTF
TGTGCCAGCAGCCTGGCGGGGACCGGGGCCAACGTCCTGACTTTC
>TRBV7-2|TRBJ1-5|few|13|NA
CASSVRGNQPQHF
TGTGCCAGCAGTGTAAGGGGCAATCAGCCCCAGCATTTT
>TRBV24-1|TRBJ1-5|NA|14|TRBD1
CATSTGQVNQPQHF
TGTGCCACCAGCACGGGACAGGTCAATCAGCCCCAGCATTTT
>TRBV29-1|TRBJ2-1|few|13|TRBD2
CSVVGGGVNEQFF
TGCAGCGTTGTGGGGGGAGGGGTCAATGAGCAGTTCTTC
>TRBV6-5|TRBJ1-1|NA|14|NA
CASGSPVRGTEAFF
TGTGCCAGCGGGTCGCCGGTGAGAGGGACTGAAGCTTTCTTT
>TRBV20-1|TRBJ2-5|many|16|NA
CSARKTLGRGQETQYF
TGCAGTGCTCGTAAGACTTTGGGTAGGGGACAAGAGACCCAGTACTTC
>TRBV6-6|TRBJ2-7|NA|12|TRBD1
CASSGQGGEQYF
TGTGCCAGCAGCGGACAGGGGGGCGAGCAGTACTTC
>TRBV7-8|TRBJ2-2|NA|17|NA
CASSSEINSANTGELFF
TGTGCCAGCAGCTCGGAGATAAACAGTGCGAACACCGGGGAGCTGTTTTTT
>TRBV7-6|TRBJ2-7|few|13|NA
CASSLRDHYEQYF
TGTGCCAGCAGCTTGCGAGACCACTACGAGCAGTACTTC
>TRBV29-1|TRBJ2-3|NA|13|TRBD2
CSVEAAGPDTQYF
TGCAGCGTTGAAGCAGCGGGACCAGATACGCAGTATTTT
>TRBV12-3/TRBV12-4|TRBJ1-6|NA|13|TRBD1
CASTTGQRSPLHF
TGTGCCAGCACTACGGGACAGCGATCACCCCTCCACTTT
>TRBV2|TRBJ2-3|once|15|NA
CASSVVALNTDTQYF
TGTGCCAGCAGTGTTGTAGCGTTGAACACAGATACGCAGTATTTT
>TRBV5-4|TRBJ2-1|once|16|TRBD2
CASSLRTSGNGNEQFF
TGTGCCAGCAGCCTTCGGACTAGCGGGAATGGTAATGAGCAGTTCTTC
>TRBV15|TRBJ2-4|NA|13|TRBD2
CATSRDFRGREYF
TGTGCCACCAGCAGAGATTTCCGCGGGAGAGAGTACTTC
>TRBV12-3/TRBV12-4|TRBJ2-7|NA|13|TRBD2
CASMGSGRGEQYF
TGTGCCAGCATGGGGAGCGGGAGAGGCGAGCAGTACTTC
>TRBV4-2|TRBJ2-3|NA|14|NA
CASSQDPDTDTQYF
TGTGCCAGCAGCCAAGATCCCGATACAGATACGCAGTATTTT
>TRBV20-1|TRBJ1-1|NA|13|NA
CSAPWDGNTEAFF
TGCAGTGCTCCCTGGGACGGTAACACTGAAGCTTTCTTT
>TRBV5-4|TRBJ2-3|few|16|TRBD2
CASSLDPSGRTDTQYF
TGTGCCAGCAGCTTGGACCCTAGCGGGAGAACAGATACGCAGTATTTT
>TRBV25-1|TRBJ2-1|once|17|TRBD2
CASSEITSGPPDRRQFF
TGTGCCAGCAGTGAAATAACTAGCGGCCCCCCGGACCGCCGGCAGTTCTTC
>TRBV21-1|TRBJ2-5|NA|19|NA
CASSSLPDTQNGDQETQYF
TGTGCCAGCAGCAGTCTGCCGGACACGCAAAACGGGGACCAAGAGACCCAGTACTTC
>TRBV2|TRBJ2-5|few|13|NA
CASSMSRQETQYF
TGTGCCAGCAGTATGAGCAGACAAGAGACCCAGTACTTC
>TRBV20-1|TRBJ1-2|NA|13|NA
CSASPTGYYGYTF
TGCAGTGCTAGCCCGACAGGTTACTATGGCTACACCTTC
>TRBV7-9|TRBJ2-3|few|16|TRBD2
CASNSAGGQGKDTQYF
TGTGCCAGCAACTCGGCGGGGGGGCAGGGGAAAGATACGCAGTATTTT
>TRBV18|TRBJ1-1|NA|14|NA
CASSPRGANTEAFF
TGTGCCAGCTCACCGCGGGGGGCTAACACTGAAGCTTTCTTT
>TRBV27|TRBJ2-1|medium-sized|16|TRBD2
CASSSPSGRTYNEQFF
TGTGCCAGCAGTTCCCCCAGCGGGAGAACCTACAATGAGCAGTTCTTC
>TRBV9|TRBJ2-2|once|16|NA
CASSPRGTANTGELFF
TGTGCCAGCAGCCCCCGCGGGACCGCGAACACCGGGGAGCTGTTTTTT